The text below deals with one T cell receptor beta chain. This specimen comes from a study of cytomegalovirus exposure and HLA in healthy donors. This CDR3 is built from 14 residues. V trimming: 4 bases; J trimming: 3 bases; junction bases outside the gene matches: 6. Germline CDR1 and CDR2: SGHNT and YYREEE (reference sequence). The PCR employed 60 Vbeta primers together with 13 Jbeta primers. Only in-frame clones appear in the TCRdb table, and some are missing; sequencing was by immunoSEQ multiplex PCR. Among 150,000 to 200,000 clones listed, around 77% were seen once. The TCR originated in a woman aged 25-40 years in good health and CMV-seronegative. The V gene is TRBV5-4, the J gene TRBJ1-2, with 7 bases fitting TRBD1. The sequenced material came from PBMCs. This CDR3 is CASSGAQGYYGYTF. The CDR3 bases are TGTGCCAGCAGCGGGGCACAGGGGTACTATGGCTACACCTTC.